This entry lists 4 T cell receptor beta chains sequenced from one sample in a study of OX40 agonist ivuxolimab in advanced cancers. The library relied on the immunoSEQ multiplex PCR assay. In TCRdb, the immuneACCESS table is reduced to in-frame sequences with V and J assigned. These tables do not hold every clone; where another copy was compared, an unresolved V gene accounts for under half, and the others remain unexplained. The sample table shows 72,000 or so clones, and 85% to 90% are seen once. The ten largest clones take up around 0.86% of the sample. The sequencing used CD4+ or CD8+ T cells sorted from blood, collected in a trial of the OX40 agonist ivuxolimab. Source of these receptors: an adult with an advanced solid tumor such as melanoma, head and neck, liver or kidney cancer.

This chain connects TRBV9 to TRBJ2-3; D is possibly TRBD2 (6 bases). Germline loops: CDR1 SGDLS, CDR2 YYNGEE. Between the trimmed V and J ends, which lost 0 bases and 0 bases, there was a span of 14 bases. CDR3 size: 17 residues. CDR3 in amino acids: CASSVDGGAVSTDTQYF. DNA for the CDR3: TGTGCCAGCAGCGTAGATGGAGGGGCAGTTAGCACAGATACGCAGTATTTT.

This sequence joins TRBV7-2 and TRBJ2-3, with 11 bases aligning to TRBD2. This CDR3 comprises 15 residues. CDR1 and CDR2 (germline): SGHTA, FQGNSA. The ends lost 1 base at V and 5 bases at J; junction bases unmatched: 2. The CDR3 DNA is TGTGCCAGCAGCTTAGTAGCGGGAGGGGGAGATACGCAGTATTTT. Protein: CASSLVAGGGDTQYF.

DNA for the CDR3: TGTGCCAGCAGTTACCCCTATGGCTACACCTTC. Its protein is CASSYPYGYTF. J is TRBJ1-2 and V is TRBV28; unclear D gene. Trimming took 4 bases from V and 4 from J, leaving 4 bases between them. Germline V gene data show CDR1 as MDHEN and CDR2 as SYDVKM. This CDR3 contains 11 residues.

CDR3 in amino acids: CASSVAGKGTEAFF. CDR3 bases: TGTGCCAGCAGCGTAGCCGGGAAGGGGACTGAAGCTTTCTTT. The V gene is TRBV9, the J gene TRBJ1-1; tentatively, D is TRBD1 (5 bases). The CDR3 loop spans 14 amino acids. Trimming pared 0 bases from V and 5 bases from J, leaving 11 bases between. Germline CDR1 SGDLS, CDR2 YYNGEE.